The entry below describes one T cell receptor beta chain. Its antigen is not known. The sample originates from a study of cytomegalovirus exposure and HLA in healthy donors. While unrecorded immune exposures were likely, the donors were nominally healthy when sampled. The study ran its PCR with 60 Vbeta and 13 Jbeta primers. Profiling relied on immunoSEQ multiplex PCR, and the TCRdb table lists in-frame clones only, not all of them. The profile shows under 200,000 clones, under 90% of them singletons. The CDR3 is made up of 17 amino acids. V shed 2 bases and J shed 0 bases, with 15 bases lying between them. The germline gives CDR1 MNHEY, CDR2 SMNVEV (reference sequence). Points from the study as a whole: A likely sequencing artifact accounted for one observed cluster of highly shared sequence variants.

The chain joins TRBV27 to TRBJ2-3; TRBD2 might be the D (6 bases). The TCR originated in a man younger than 40 in good health and CMV-seronegative. The source material was PBMCs. The CDR3 is CASSLQVISGSTDTQYF. The CDR3 region has the DNA TGTGCCAGCAGTTTACAGGTCATCAGCGGGAGCACAGATACGCAGTATTTT.